Listed below are T cell receptor beta chains from one sample, sequenced in a study of T-cell reconstitution after alpha-beta-depleted transplantation in children. TCRdb re-analysed the PCR reads in MiXCR, keeping a single row per CDR3 protein. The sample includes 500,000 or so distinct CDR3 sequences, approximately 32% seen only once; the top ten take 2% to 2.5%. The sequenced sample was PBMCs from the stem cell graft donor, obtained from the stem cell graft. These receptors originate from a human donor who donated a stem cell graft to a child with aplastic anemia. CDR3s include the opening cysteine and the closing phenylalanine or tryptophan. The D gene is left open where the match is weak. The listing skips clone size in some rows; elsewhere it reads once, few, many or a size class.

j_gene: TRBJ1-2
d_gene: .
v_gene: TRBV20-1
abundance: .
CDR3nt: TGCAGTGGAGCCCGGGGGGCCGATGGCTACACCTTC
CDR3aa: CSGARGADGYTF

j_gene: TRBJ1-1
d_gene: .
v_gene: TRBV7-9
abundance: few
CDR3nt: TGTGCCAGCACGCCCGGGACTGAGGTTGAAGCTTTCTTT
CDR3aa: CASTPGTEVEAFF

j_gene: TRBJ2-2
d_gene: .
v_gene: TRBV29-1
abundance: few
CDR3nt: TGCAGCGTTCCGTCGGGCCGCCAAACCGGGGAGCTGTTTTTT
CDR3aa: CSVPSGRQTGELFF

j_gene: TRBJ2-5
d_gene: .
v_gene: TRBV12-3/TRBV12-4
abundance: .
CDR3nt: TGTGCCAGCAGTTTTATCGGTAAAGAGACCCAGTACTTC
CDR3aa: CASSFIGKETQYF

j_gene: TRBJ2-4
d_gene: .
v_gene: TRBV6-4
abundance: .
CDR3nt: TGTGCCATAAAGAAAATAGCCAAAAACATTCAGTACTTC
CDR3aa: CAIKKIAKNIQYF

j_gene: TRBJ2-7
d_gene: .
v_gene: TRBV10-3
abundance: .
CDR3nt: TGTGCCATCAGTGAGTCGGGGGGCCTCTCCTACGAGCAGTACTTC
CDR3aa: CAISESGGLSYEQYF

j_gene: TRBJ1-1
d_gene: .
v_gene: TRBV6-5
abundance: .
CDR3nt: TGTGCCAGCAGTTACTCGAGGCAGGGCATGAGGGAAGCTTTCTTT
CDR3aa: CASSYSRQGMREAFF

j_gene: TRBJ1-1
d_gene: .
v_gene: TRBV24-1
abundance: few
CDR3nt: TGTGCCACCAGTGAATCGGGGGAGGTGAACACTGAAGCTTTCTTT
CDR3aa: CATSESGEVNTEAFF

j_gene: TRBJ2-1
d_gene: TRBD1
v_gene: TRBV4-3
abundance: few
CDR3nt: TGCGCCAGCAGCCGAAGCAGCGTCAGGGGGAATGAGCAGTTCTTC
CDR3aa: CASSRSSVRGNEQFF

j_gene: TRBJ1-1
d_gene: .
v_gene: TRBV29-1
abundance: few
CDR3nt: TGCAGCGTTCCTGGGACCTTTAGAGGCACTGAAGCTTTCTTT
CDR3aa: CSVPGTFRGTEAFF

j_gene: TRBJ2-7
d_gene: TRBD1
v_gene: TRBV7-2
abundance: few
CDR3nt: TGTGCCAGCAGCTTAGAGTCCGGGACAGGGGCCTACGAGCAGTACTTC
CDR3aa: CASSLESGTGAYEQYF

j_gene: TRBJ2-3
d_gene: TRBD2
v_gene: TRBV7-2
abundance: .
CDR3nt: TGTGCCAGCAGCTTAGCCGGACTAGCGGGAGGGTTAGATACGCAGTATTTT
CDR3aa: CASSLAGLAGGLDTQYF

j_gene: TRBJ2-7
d_gene: .
v_gene: TRBV28
abundance: .
CDR3nt: TGTGCCAGCAGTTCCCCCACCCCCGGGACCCTATACTTC
CDR3aa: CASSSPTPGTLYF

j_gene: TRBJ2-7
d_gene: .
v_gene: TRBV20-1
abundance: .
CDR3nt: TGCAGTGCTAGAGATCTGTATCGGGTCTCCTACGAGCAGTACTTC
CDR3aa: CSARDLYRVSYEQYF

j_gene: TRBJ1-3
d_gene: .
v_gene: TRBV18
abundance: .
CDR3nt: TGTGCCAGCTCAGCAGGGAACTCTGGAAACACCATATATTTT
CDR3aa: CASSAGNSGNTIYF

j_gene: TRBJ2-7
d_gene: TRBD2
v_gene: TRBV5-1
abundance: .
CDR3nt: TGCGCCAGCAGTTCCGGAGGGACTAGCGGGACGTACGAGCAGTACTTC
CDR3aa: CASSSGGTSGTYEQYF

j_gene: TRBJ2-4
d_gene: .
v_gene: TRBV24-1
abundance: .
CDR3nt: TGTGCCACCAGTGACCCAGGGACCAAAAACATTCAGTACTTC
CDR3aa: CATSDPGTKNIQYF

j_gene: TRBJ1-1
d_gene: .
v_gene: TRBV20-1
abundance: .
CDR3nt: TGCAGTGCTAGAGGGGACACATGGAGTACTGAAGCTTTCTTT
CDR3aa: CSARGDTWSTEAFF

j_gene: TRBJ1-5
d_gene: .
v_gene: TRBV25-1
abundance: many
CDR3nt: TGTGCCAGCAGTCCCCCGGGCAATCAGCCCCAGCATTTT
CDR3aa: CASSPPGNQPQHF

j_gene: TRBJ2-3
d_gene: TRBD2
v_gene: TRBV5-1
abundance: few
CDR3nt: TGCGCCAGCTACATAGCGGGGGACGGCACAGATACGCAGTATTTT
CDR3aa: CASYIAGDGTDTQYF

j_gene: TRBJ1-1
d_gene: .
v_gene: TRBV12-3/TRBV12-4
abundance: .
CDR3nt: TGTGCCAGCAGACCACTAGCCTATAACACTGAAGCTTTCTTT
CDR3aa: CASRPLAYNTEAFF

j_gene: TRBJ2-7
d_gene: TRBD2
v_gene: TRBV20-1
abundance: .
CDR3nt: TGCAGTGCGATTATAGCGGGAGTCGCCTACGAGCAGTACTTC
CDR3aa: CSAIIAGVAYEQYF

j_gene: TRBJ1-1
d_gene: .
v_gene: TRBV7-2
abundance: .
CDR3nt: TGTGCCAGCAGCCTACTGACACAAGTATTGACTGAAGCTTTCTTT
CDR3aa: CASSLLTQVLTEAFF

j_gene: TRBJ1-5
d_gene: .
v_gene: TRBV20-1
abundance: .
CDR3nt: TGCAGTGCCTTCCAGGGCGATCAGCCCCAGCATTTT
CDR3aa: CSAFQGDQPQHF

j_gene: TRBJ2-1
d_gene: TRBD2
v_gene: TRBV29-1
abundance: many
CDR3nt: TGCAGCGGTGTGACTAGCGGGAGGAACAATGAGCAGTTCTTC
CDR3aa: CSGVTSGRNNEQFF

j_gene: TRBJ1-2
d_gene: .
v_gene: TRBV5-4
abundance: .
CDR3nt: TGTGCCAGCAGCTTGCAGGGCTCACTCGATAACTATGGCTACACCTTC
CDR3aa: CASSLQGSLDNYGYTF

j_gene: TRBJ2-3
d_gene: .
v_gene: TRBV21-1
abundance: .
CDR3nt: TGTGCCAGCAGCAAAGCTAAAGGACTAGCGGCCACAGATACGCAGTATTTT
CDR3aa: CASSKAKGLAATDTQYF

j_gene: TRBJ1-2
d_gene: .
v_gene: TRBV11-1
abundance: few
CDR3nt: TGTGCCAGCAGCATAGGCGGTTTTTCGACCAGAGCTAACTATGGCTACACCTTC
CDR3aa: CASSIGGFSTRANYGYTF

j_gene: TRBJ2-3
d_gene: TRBD2
v_gene: TRBV2
abundance: .
CDR3nt: TGTGCCAGCAGTGAAAGACTAGCGGGAGCTGGAGATACGCAGTATTTT
CDR3aa: CASSERLAGAGDTQYF

j_gene: TRBJ2-5
d_gene: TRBD2
v_gene: TRBV7-6
abundance: .
CDR3nt: TGTGCCAGCAGCTTAGATTGGTCGGGAGGGCGTCAAGAGACCCAGTACTTC
CDR3aa: CASSLDWSGGRQETQYF

j_gene: TRBJ1-1
d_gene: .
v_gene: TRBV9
abundance: .
CDR3nt: TGTGCCAGCAGCGCAGGACGGCGGAACACTGAAGCTTTCTTT
CDR3aa: CASSAGRRNTEAFF

j_gene: TRBJ2-1
d_gene: .
v_gene: TRBV29-1
abundance: few
CDR3nt: TGCAGCGTTGTGGCCCCCCGACTCTACAATGAGCAGTTCTTC
CDR3aa: CSVVAPRLYNEQFF

j_gene: TRBJ2-3
d_gene: TRBD2
v_gene: TRBV28
abundance: .
CDR3nt: TGTGCCAGTATAGCGGGAGGGCCTGGAGATACGCAGTATTTT
CDR3aa: CASIAGGPGDTQYF

j_gene: TRBJ2-1
d_gene: TRBD2
v_gene: TRBV7-2
abundance: .
CDR3nt: TGTGCCAGCAGCACAGGACTAGCGGGAACCAATGAGCAGTTCTTC
CDR3aa: CASSTGLAGTNEQFF

j_gene: TRBJ1-1
d_gene: TRBD1
v_gene: TRBV4-3
abundance: few
CDR3nt: TGCGCCAGCAGCCAAGATCGGGGACAGGGATATTTTGGAGCTTTCTTT
CDR3aa: CASSQDRGQGYFGAFF

j_gene: TRBJ1-1
d_gene: .
v_gene: TRBV10-3
abundance: few
CDR3nt: TGTGCCATCAGTGACCGGGAGACAGAAGCTTTCTTT
CDR3aa: CAISDRETEAFF

j_gene: TRBJ1-4
d_gene: TRBD1
v_gene: TRBV20-1
abundance: few
CDR3nt: TGCAGTGTGCGACAGGGTAACGAAAAACTGTTTTTT
CDR3aa: CSVRQGNEKLFF

j_gene: TRBJ1-5
d_gene: .
v_gene: TRBV28
abundance: few
CDR3nt: TGTGCCAGCAGTTTCAGGGTGTCAGGCAATCAGCCCCAGCATTTT
CDR3aa: CASSFRVSGNQPQHF

j_gene: TRBJ2-3
d_gene: TRBD2
v_gene: TRBV30
abundance: few
CDR3nt: TGTGCCTGGAGAACGGGAGGGGGCACAGATACGCAGTATTTT
CDR3aa: CAWRTGGGTDTQYF

j_gene: TRBJ2-1
d_gene: TRBD1
v_gene: TRBV6-1
abundance: few
CDR3nt: TGTGCCAGCAGGGGGACAGGGATTAATGAGCAGTTCTTC
CDR3aa: CASRGTGINEQFF

j_gene: TRBJ2-1
d_gene: TRBD2
v_gene: TRBV12-3/TRBV12-4
abundance: .
CDR3nt: TGTGCCAGCAGTTTTACTAGCGGGAGTACTAATGAGCAGTTCTTC
CDR3aa: CASSFTSGSTNEQFF

j_gene: TRBJ2-7
d_gene: TRBD1
v_gene: TRBV4-3
abundance: .
CDR3nt: TGCGCCAGCAGCCTACAGGGGGCTGTCGACGAGCAGTACTTC
CDR3aa: CASSLQGAVDEQYF

j_gene: TRBJ1-6
d_gene: .
v_gene: TRBV7-2
abundance: .
CDR3nt: TGTGCCAGCAGCCGCAGGGCCTCACCCCTCCACTTT
CDR3aa: CASSRRASPLHF

j_gene: TRBJ2-1
d_gene: .
v_gene: TRBV7-2
abundance: .
CDR3nt: TGTGCCAGCAGCTCCTCGGGCGTATTATCCTACAATGAGCAGTTCTTC
CDR3aa: CASSSSGVLSYNEQFF

j_gene: TRBJ2-3
d_gene: .
v_gene: TRBV7-9
abundance: .
CDR3nt: TGTGCCAGCGGCTCTCTGGCCTACTCTAGCACAGATACGCAGTATTTT
CDR3aa: CASGSLAYSSTDTQYF

j_gene: TRBJ2-1
d_gene: TRBD2
v_gene: TRBV3-1
abundance: .
CDR3nt: TGTGCCAGCAGCCCCTTCCCGGGACTAGCGGGACACAATGAGCAGTTCTTC
CDR3aa: CASSPFPGLAGHNEQFF

j_gene: TRBJ2-1
d_gene: .
v_gene: TRBV12-3/TRBV12-4
abundance: .
CDR3nt: TGTGCCAGCAGAAGTAGCGGTTACTCCTACAATGAGCAGTTCTTC
CDR3aa: CASRSSGYSYNEQFF

j_gene: TRBJ2-7
d_gene: .
v_gene: TRBV7-6
abundance: .
CDR3nt: TGTGCCAGCAGCCCCCGTTCAGGTCCCTACGAGCAGTACTTC
CDR3aa: CASSPRSGPYEQYF

j_gene: TRBJ2-6
d_gene: TRBD2
v_gene: TRBV4-3
abundance: many
CDR3nt: TGCGCCAGCAGCCAAGAGGGCGGGGGCTCTGGGGCCAACGTCCTGACTTTC
CDR3aa: CASSQEGGGSGANVLTF

j_gene: TRBJ2-3
d_gene: TRBD2
v_gene: TRBV4-3
abundance: .
CDR3nt: TGCGCCAGCAGCCAAGATACTAGCGGGTATACAGATACGCAGTATTTT
CDR3aa: CASSQDTSGYTDTQYF

j_gene: TRBJ2-1
d_gene: TRBD2
v_gene: TRBV20-1
abundance: many
CDR3nt: TGCAGTGCTAGAGTTCCAGCGGGAGGGAATGAGCAGTTCTTC
CDR3aa: CSARVPAGGNEQFF

j_gene: TRBJ2-5
d_gene: .
v_gene: TRBV7-8
abundance: .
CDR3nt: TGTGCCAGCAGACCTACTGTCTGGAGGGCCGCCCAAGAGACCCAGTACTTC
CDR3aa: CASRPTVWRAAQETQYF

j_gene: TRBJ2-3
d_gene: .
v_gene: TRBV20-1
abundance: few
CDR3nt: TGCAGTGCTAGGAGGGGGGCAGATACGCAGTATTTT
CDR3aa: CSARRGADTQYF

j_gene: TRBJ2-5
d_gene: TRBD1
v_gene: TRBV5-1
abundance: once
CDR3nt: TGCGCCAGCAGCTACGACAGGGGTCGGAAAGAGACCCAGTACTTC
CDR3aa: CASSYDRGRKETQYF

j_gene: TRBJ2-7
d_gene: TRBD1
v_gene: TRBV11-2
abundance: .
CDR3nt: TGTGCCAGCAGCCCTCCGGGACAGGGGGCAGGTTTAAGGTACGAGCAGTACTTC
CDR3aa: CASSPPGQGAGLRYEQYF

j_gene: TRBJ2-5
d_gene: .
v_gene: TRBV7-8
abundance: .
CDR3nt: TGTGCCAGCAGCTTAGTCGCGGGACAGCAAGAGACCCAGTACTTC
CDR3aa: CASSLVAGQQETQYF

j_gene: TRBJ2-1
d_gene: .
v_gene: TRBV29-1
abundance: few
CDR3nt: TGCAGCGCCTCTAGGAACAATGAGCAGTTCTTC
CDR3aa: CSASRNNEQFF

j_gene: TRBJ2-6
d_gene: .
v_gene: TRBV4-3
abundance: .
CDR3nt: TGCGCCAGCAGCGTACACAGCCCAAGCTCTGGGGCCAACGTCCTGACTTTC
CDR3aa: CASSVHSPSSGANVLTF

j_gene: TRBJ1-1
d_gene: .
v_gene: TRBV7-9
abundance: .
CDR3nt: TGTGCCAGCCGTGCGGCTGGCAGCACTGAAGCTTTCTTT
CDR3aa: CASRAAGSTEAFF